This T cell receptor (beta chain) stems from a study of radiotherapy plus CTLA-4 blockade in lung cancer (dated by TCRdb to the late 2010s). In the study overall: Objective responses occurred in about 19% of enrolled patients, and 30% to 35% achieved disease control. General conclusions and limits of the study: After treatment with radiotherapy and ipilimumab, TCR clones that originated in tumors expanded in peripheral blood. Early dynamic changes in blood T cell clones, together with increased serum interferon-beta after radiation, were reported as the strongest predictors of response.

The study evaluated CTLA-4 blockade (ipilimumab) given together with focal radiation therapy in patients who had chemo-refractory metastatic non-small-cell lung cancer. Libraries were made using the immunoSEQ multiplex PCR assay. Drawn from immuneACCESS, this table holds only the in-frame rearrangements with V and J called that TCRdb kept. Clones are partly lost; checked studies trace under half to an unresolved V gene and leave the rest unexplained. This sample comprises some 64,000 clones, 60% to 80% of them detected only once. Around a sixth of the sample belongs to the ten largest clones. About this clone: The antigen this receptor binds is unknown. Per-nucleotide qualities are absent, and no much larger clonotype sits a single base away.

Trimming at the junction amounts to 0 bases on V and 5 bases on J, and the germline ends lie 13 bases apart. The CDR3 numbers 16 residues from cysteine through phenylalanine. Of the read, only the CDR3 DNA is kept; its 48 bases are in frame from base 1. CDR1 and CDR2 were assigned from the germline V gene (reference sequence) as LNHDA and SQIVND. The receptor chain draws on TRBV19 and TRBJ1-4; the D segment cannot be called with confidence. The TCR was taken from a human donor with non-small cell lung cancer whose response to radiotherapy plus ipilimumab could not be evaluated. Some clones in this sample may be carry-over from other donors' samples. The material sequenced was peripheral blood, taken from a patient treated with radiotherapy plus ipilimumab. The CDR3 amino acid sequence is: CASSIEGWRTNEKLFF. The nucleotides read TGTGCCAGTAGTATAGAAGGATGGAGAACGAATGAAAAACTGTTTTTT.